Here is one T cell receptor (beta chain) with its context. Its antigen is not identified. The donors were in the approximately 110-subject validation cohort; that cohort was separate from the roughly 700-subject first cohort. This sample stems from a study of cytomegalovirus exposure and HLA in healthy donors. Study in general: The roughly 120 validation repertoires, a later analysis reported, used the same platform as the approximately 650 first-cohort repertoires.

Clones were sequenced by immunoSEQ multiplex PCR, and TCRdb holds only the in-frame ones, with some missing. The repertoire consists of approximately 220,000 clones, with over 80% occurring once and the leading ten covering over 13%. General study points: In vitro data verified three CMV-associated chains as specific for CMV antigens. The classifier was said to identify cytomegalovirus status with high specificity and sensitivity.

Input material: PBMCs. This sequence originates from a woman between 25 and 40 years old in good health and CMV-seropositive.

The CDR3 DNA reads as TGTGCCAGCAGCTTTAACTACGAGCAGTACTTC. Its translation is CASSFNYEQYF. This chain uses TRBV13 with TRBJ2-7; D is ambiguous. Germline V gene lookup returns CDR1 PRHDT and CDR2 FYEKMQ (reference sequence). The V end lost 3 bases, the J end lost 3 bases, and 3 bases lay between the germline ends. The CDR3 runs to 11 residues. The full variable domain, rest sourced from reference TRBV13 and TRBJ2-7, is AAGVIQSPRHLIKEKRETATLKCYPIPRHDTVYWYQQGPGQDPQFLISFYEKMQSDKGSIPDRFSAQQFSDYHSELNMSSLELGDSALYFCASSFNYEQYFGPGTRLTVT.